This T cell receptor beta chain comes out of a study of T cell repertoires and Cas9 in healthy adults. Across the whole study: CD4 and CD8 compartments: SpCas9-reactive T cells profiled for potency, cytotoxicity, lineage. Notes on the study in general: SpCas9-reactive effector T cells were reportedly restrained in vitro by SpCas9-reactive regulatory T cells.

Turning to this clone: Its specificity is unknown.

The CDR3 sequence is 15 residues long. CDR1 and CDR2 from the germline V gene are MNHEY and SMNVEV (reference sequence). V was pared by 0 bases and J by 3 bases, with 11 bases between. Generated by immunoSEQ multiplex PCR, the TCRdb table keeps only in-frame clones and is missing some. Here the sample spans 20,000 to 25,000 clones, roughly 92% being singletons. The chain joins TRBV27 to TRBJ1-2; the D is unclear. The sequence was obtained from a human donor in good health. Sample: CD4+ effector T cells (CD127+, CD25-, CD137-, CD154-) from PBMCs; culture status not recorded. The CDR3 sequence is CASSLSAGTDYGYTF. The CDR3, as DNA: TGTGCCAGCAGTTTATCGGCAGGCACGGACTATGGCTACACCTTC.